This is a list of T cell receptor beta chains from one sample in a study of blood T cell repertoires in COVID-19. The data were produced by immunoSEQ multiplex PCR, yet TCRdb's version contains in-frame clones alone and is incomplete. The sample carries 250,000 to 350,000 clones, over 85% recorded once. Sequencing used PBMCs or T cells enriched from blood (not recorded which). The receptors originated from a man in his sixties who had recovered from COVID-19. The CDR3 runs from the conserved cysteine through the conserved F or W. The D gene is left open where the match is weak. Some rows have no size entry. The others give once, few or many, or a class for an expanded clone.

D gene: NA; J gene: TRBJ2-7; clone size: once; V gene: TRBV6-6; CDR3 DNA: TGTGCCAGCACACAGTTTCCCTACGAGCAGTACTTC; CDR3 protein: CASTQFPYEQYF
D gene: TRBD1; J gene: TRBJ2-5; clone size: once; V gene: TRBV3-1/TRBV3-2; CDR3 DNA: TGTGCCAGCAGCCAACTCCGGGACAGGGGGCGAGAGACCCAGTACTTC; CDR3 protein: CASSQLRDRGRETQYF
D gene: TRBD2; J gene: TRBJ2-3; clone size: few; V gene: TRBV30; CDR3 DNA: TGTGCCTGGATTCCGGGACTAGCCTTAGATACGCAGTATTTT; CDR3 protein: CAWIPGLALDTQYF
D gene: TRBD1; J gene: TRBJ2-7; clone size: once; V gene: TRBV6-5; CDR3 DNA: TGTGCCAGCAGAGGACAGGGGGCCTACGAGCAGTACTTC; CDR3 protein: CASRGQGAYEQYF
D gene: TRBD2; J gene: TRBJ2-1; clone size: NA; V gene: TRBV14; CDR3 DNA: TGTGCCAGCAGCCACCGGACTAGCAGCTACAATGAGCAGTTCTTC; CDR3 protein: CASSHRTSSYNEQFF
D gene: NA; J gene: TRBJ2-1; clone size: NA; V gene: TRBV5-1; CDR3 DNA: TGCGCCAGCACCGGCCAGCCAGGGGAAAATGAGCAGTTCTTC; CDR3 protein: CASTGQPGENEQFF
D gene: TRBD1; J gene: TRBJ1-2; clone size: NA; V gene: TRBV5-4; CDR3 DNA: TGTGCCAGCAGCTTGGCGGGACAGGGTTTCAACTATGGCTACACCTTC; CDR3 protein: CASSLAGQGFNYGYTF
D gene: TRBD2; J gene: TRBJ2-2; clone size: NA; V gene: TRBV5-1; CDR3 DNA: TGCGCCAGCAGCCCTCGCTCACAGACTAGCGGGAGATTCGACACCGGGGAGCTGTTTTTT; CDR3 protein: CASSPRSQTSGRFDTGELFF
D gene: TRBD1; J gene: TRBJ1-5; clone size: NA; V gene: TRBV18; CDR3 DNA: TGTGCCAGCTCACCCGGCAGGGGGCTCATTCAGCCCCAGCATTTT; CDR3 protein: CASSPGRGLIQPQHF
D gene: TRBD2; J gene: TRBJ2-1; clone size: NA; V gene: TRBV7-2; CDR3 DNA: TGTGCCAGCAGCGGGCGGGGGGTGACCTACAATGAGCAGTTCTTC; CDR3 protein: CASSGRGVTYNEQFF
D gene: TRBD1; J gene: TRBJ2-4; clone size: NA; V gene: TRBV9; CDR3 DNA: TGTGCCAGCAGCGACGGGACAGGAAAAAACATTCAGTACTTC; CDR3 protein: CASSDGTGKNIQYF
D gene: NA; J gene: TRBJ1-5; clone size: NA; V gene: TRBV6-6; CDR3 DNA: TGTGCCAGCAGTTCCCCGGGAGGCAATCAGCCCCAGCATTTT; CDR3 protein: CASSSPGGNQPQHF
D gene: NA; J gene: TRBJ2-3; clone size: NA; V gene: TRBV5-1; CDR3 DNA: TGCGCCAGCAGCTTGGCCCGGGAAGATACGCAGTATTTT; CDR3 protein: CASSLAREDTQYF
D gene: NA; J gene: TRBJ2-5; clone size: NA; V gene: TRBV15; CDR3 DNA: TGTGCCACCAGCAGAGAGCTAGCGGAGACCCAGTACTTC; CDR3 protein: CATSRELAETQYF
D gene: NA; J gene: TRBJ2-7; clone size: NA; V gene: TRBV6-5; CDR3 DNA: TGTGCCAGCAGTTACACCAGCTCCTACGAGCAGTACTTC; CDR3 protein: CASSYTSSYEQYF
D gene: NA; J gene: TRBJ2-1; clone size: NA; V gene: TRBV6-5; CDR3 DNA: TGTGCCAGCAGGGCGGGGGCCCACAATGAGCAGTTCTTC; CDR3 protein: CASRAGAHNEQFF
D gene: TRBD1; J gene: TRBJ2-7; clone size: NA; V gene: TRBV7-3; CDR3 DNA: TGTGCCAGCAGCCCGGACAGGGGATTCTACGAGCAGTACTTC; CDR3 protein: CASSPDRGFYEQYF
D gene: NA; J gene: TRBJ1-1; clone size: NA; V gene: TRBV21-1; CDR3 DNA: TGTGCCAGCAGCATATACAACAGGGTGTATACTGAAGCTTTCTTT; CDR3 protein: CASSIYNRVYTEAFF
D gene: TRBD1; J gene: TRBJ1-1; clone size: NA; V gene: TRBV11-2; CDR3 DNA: TGTGCCAGCAGTAGGGGACAGGGATACACTGAAGCTTTCTTT; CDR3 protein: CASSRGQGYTEAFF
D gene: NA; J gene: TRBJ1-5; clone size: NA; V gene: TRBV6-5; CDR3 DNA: TGTGCCAGCAGTTATTCAGGGAACAGCAATCAGCCCCAGCATTTT; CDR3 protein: CASSYSGNSNQPQHF
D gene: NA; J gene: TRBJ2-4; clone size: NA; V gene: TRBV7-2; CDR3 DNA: TGTGCCAGCAGCCCTATACTAGCCAAAAACATTCAGTACTTC; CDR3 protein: CASSPILAKNIQYF
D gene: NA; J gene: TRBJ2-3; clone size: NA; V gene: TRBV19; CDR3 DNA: TGTGCCAGTAGTATGAGAGCGTACCCGCCGGATACGCAGTATTTT; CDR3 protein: CASSMRAYPPDTQYF
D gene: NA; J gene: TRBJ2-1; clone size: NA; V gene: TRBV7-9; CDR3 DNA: TGTGCCAGCAGCTTAGGGACTTCCTACAATGAGCAGTTCTTC; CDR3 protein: CASSLGTSYNEQFF
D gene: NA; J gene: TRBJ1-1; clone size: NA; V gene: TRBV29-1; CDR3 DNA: TGCAGCGTTGCCCCAAGCGGCGGGACTGAAGCTTTCTTT; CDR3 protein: CSVAPSGGTEAFF
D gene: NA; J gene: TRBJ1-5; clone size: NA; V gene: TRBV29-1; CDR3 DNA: TGCAGCGTACGGTCTGGTATGAATCAGCCCCAGCATTTT; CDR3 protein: CSVRSGMNQPQHF
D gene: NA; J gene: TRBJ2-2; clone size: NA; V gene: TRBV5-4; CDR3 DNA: TGTGCCAGCAGCTTGTATTCCGGGGAGCTGTTTTTT; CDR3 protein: CASSLYSGELFF
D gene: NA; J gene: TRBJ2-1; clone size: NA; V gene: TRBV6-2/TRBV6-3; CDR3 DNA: TGTGCCAGCAGTACCAATCGCCCCAGTCACTCCTACAATGAGCAGTTCTTC; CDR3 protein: CASSTNRPSHSYNEQFF
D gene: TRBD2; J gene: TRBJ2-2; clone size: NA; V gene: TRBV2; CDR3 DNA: TGTGCCAGCAGTGAAGGAGGGACTAGCGGTCTGGAGCTGTTTTTT; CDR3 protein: CASSEGGTSGLELFF
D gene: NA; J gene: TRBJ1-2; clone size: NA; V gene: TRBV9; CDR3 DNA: TGTGCCAGCAGCGTAGGGGGTACAGGAAACTATGGCTACACCTTC; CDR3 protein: CASSVGGTGNYGYTF
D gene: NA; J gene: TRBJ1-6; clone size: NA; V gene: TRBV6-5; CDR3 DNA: TGTGCCAGCAGGGGCCGGGACTTGCGAAATTCACCCCTCCACTTT; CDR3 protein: CASRGRDLRNSPLHF
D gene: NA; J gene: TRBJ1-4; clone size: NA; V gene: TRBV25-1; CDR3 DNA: TGTGCCAGCAGTGAATTCCGGGGAGGCGACGAAAAACTGTTTTTT; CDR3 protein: CASSEFRGGDEKLFF
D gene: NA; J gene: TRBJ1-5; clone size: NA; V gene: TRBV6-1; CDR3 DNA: TGTGCCAGCAGTGAAGGGGGAGTTGGCAATCAGCCCCAGCATTTT; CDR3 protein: CASSEGGVGNQPQHF
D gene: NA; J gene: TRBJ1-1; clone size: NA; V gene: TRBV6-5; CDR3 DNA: TGTGCCAGTTCTATTTCGGGAATGGGCGCTGAAGCTTTCTTT; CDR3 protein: CASSISGMGAEAFF
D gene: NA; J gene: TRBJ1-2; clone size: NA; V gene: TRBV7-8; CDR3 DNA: TGTGCCAGCAGCTCTTCCCCGGCGGGAGCTAACTATGGCTACACCTTC; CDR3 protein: CASSSSPAGANYGYTF
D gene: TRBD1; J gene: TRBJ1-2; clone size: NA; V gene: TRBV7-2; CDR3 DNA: TGTGCCAGCAGCCGGGGGACAGGGGAAGTGGTAGGTGGCTACACCTTC; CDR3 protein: CASSRGTGEVVGGYTF
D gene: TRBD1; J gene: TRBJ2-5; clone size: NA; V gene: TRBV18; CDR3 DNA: TGTGCCAGCTCACCGAGGGGACAGCAAGAGACCCAGTACTTC; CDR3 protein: CASSPRGQQETQYF
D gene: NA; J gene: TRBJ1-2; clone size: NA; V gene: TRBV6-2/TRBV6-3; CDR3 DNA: TGTGCCAGCAGTTACTTGACAGGTTATGGCTACACCTTC; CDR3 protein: CASSYLTGYGYTF
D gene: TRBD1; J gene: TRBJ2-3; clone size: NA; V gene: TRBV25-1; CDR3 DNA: TGTGCCAGCAGTGCCCAGGGGACAGGAGACACAGATACGCAGTATTTT; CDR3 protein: CASSAQGTGDTDTQYF
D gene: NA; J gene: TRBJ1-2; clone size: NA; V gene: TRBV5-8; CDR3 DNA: TGTGCCAGCAGCTTAGAGTCGGGTAGTGGCTACACCTTC; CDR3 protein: CASSLESGSGYTF
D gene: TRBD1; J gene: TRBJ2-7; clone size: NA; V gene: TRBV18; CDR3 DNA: TGTGCCAGCTCACCGCGGGACAGGGGTTACGAGCAGTACTTC; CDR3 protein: CASSPRDRGYEQYF
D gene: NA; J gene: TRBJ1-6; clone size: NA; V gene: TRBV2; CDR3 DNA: TGTGCCAGCAGTGGACAGTATTCACCCCTCCACTTT; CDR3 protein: CASSGQYSPLHF
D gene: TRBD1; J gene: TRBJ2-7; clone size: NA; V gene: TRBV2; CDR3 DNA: TGTGCCAGCAGTCCATATATCAGGGGGCCCTCCTACGAGCAGTACTTC; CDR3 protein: CASSPYIRGPSYEQYF
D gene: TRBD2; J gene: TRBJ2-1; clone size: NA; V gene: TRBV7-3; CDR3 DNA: TGTGCCAGCAGCCTCACGGCGGGGGGCTCCTACAATGAGCAGTTCTTC; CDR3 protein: CASSLTAGGSYNEQFF
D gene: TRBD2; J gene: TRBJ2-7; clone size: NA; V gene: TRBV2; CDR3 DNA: TGTGCCAGCAGTGAAGGGTTACAGGGACTAGCGGGGTACGAGCAGTACTTC; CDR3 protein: CASSEGLQGLAGYEQYF
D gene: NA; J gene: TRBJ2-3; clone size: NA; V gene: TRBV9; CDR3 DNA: TGTGCCAGCATGAAAGACTCCCACACAGATACGCAGTATTTT; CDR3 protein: CASMKDSHTDTQYF
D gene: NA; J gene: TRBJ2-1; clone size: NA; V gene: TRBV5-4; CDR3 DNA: TGTGCCAGCAGCTTGCCAAGAGTACCCGAGCAGTTCTTC; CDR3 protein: CASSLPRVPEQFF
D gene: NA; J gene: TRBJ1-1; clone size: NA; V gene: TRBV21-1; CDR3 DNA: TGTGCCAGCAGCAAAAAACCCCCCCCGCGCAGGCTGCACACTGAAGCTTTCTTT; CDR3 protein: CASSKKPPPRRLHTEAFF
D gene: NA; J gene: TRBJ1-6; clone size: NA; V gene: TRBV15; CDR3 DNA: TGTGCCACCAGCAGAGTAGCAGGGATACATAATTCACCCCTCCACTTT; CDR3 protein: CATSRVAGIHNSPLHF
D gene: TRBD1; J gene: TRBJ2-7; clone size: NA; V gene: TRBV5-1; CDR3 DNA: TGCGCCAGCAGCCCGGACAGGGGTATCTACGAGCAGTACTTC; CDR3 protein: CASSPDRGIYEQYF
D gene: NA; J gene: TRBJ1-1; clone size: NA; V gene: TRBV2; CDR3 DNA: TGTGCCAGCAGTGACTGGCAAATGAACACTGAAGCTTTCTTT; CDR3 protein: CASSDWQMNTEAFF
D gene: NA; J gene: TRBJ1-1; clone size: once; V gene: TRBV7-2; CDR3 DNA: TGTGCCAGCAGCCCGTACGGGACACGGCGCGACACTGAAGCTTTCTTT; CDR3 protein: CASSPYGTRRDTEAFF
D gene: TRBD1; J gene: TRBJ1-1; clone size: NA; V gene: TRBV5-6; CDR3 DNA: TGTGCCAGCGAGAGGACAGGGAGGGACACTGAAGCTTTCTTT; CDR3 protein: CASERTGRDTEAFF
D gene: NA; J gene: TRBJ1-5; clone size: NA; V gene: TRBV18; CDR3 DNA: TGTGCCAGCTCACAAGACAGTTATAGCAATCAGCCCCAGCATTTT; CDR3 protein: CASSQDSYSNQPQHF
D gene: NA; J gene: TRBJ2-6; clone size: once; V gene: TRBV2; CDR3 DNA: TGTGCCAGCAGGCCCGACAGAACTGGGGCCAACGTCCTGACTTTC; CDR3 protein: CASRPDRTGANVLTF
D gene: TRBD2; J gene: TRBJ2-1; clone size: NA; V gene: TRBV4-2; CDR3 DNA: TGTGCCAGCAGCCAAACGGGACTAGCGGGGGGCGGGAGAGGGAATGAGCAGTTCTTC; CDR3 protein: CASSQTGLAGGGRGNEQFF
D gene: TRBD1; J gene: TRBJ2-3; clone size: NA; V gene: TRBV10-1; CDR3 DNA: TGCGCCAGCAGTGAGTCGGGGGACAGGGTCACAGATACGCAGTATTTT; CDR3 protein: CASSESGDRVTDTQYF
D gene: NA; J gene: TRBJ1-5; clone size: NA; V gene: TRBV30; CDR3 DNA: TGTGCCTGGGCGGTCGGGAATCAGCCCCAGCATTTT; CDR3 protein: CAWAVGNQPQHF